This T cell receptor (beta chain) was identified in a study of glioma-infiltrating T cells. Germline V gene data show CDR1 as MNHEY and CDR2 as SMNVEV (reference sequence). This CDR3 comprises 13 residues. This clonotype has just one count. One junction end disagrees with the germline gene, perhaps due to a read error. The iRepertoire nested amplicon-rescue multiplex PCR amplified TCR alpha and beta CDR3s from RNA. Input was 100-400 ng of tissue mRNA or PBMC total RNA. TCRdb redid the calling of the multiplex PCR reads with MiXCR, one entry per CDR3 protein. The sample consists of almost 2,500 distinct CDR3 sequences, 60% to 80% of them appearing once.

The gene calls are TRBV27 and TRBJ2-1; TRBD1 might be the D (6 bases). The receptor's source is a human donor with low-grade glioma or glioblastoma, undergoing nonglioma brain surgery, or in good health (not recorded which). Sequencing was carried out using glioma tissue, nonneoplastic brain tissue, or PBMCs (not recorded which). The CDR3 region is CGSSLFQGNEKFF. DNA for the CDR3: TGTGGCAGTAGTTTATTCCAGGGGAATGAGAAGTTCTTC.